This paragraph covers one T cell receptor beta chain sequence. Its antigen remains unidentified. Qualities for individual bases were not recorded, and no much larger clone is one base off. The listed sequencing device is Illumina HiSeq 1500. The public reads were reanalyzed by TCRdb: fastp trimming at Q25, MiXCR alignment, in-frame beta chains only. Merged by CDR3 protein, the rows form single entries marked with the most common genes and DNA. This sample gives a few hundred thousand distinct CDR3 sequences in total; more than 8% of them show up just once. 3.5% to 4.5% of the sample goes to the ten largest clones. These data belong to a study of T cell repertoires in cytomegalovirus infection (dated by TCRdb to the late 2010s). General notes on the study: Donor HLA type was relevant to the analysis, as public TCR beta signatures indicated carriage of CMV infection together with the matching HLA type. Overall study outcomes, separate from this receptor: Cumulative frequency of public TCR beta family members discriminated carriers of CMV infection plus the relevant HLA type in this cohort and an independent approximately 370-donor cohort. The ex vivo response was dominated by HLA-C-restricted CMV-specific TCR beta clonotypes, and the single most frequent clonotype in two of eight donors was supplied by these HLA-C-restricted clonotypes.

Measured from the cysteine to the phenylalanine, the CDR3 is 15 residues long. The only DNA kept is the CDR3, 45 bases in frame from the first base. Between the V and J ends, shortened by 3 bases and 6 bases respectively, the junction contains 14 bases. CDR1 and CDR2, looked up from the germline V gene, are MDHEN and SYDVKM. Here the chain combines TRBV28 and TRBJ2-2, with a weak D call of TRBD1 (6 bases match). Source material: PBMCs. This TCR was recovered from a human donor in good health (CMV status not recorded). Some clones in this sample may be carry-over from other donors' samples. The CDR3 loop reads CASSFIFGGAGELFF. The DNA reads as follows: TGTGCCAGCAGTTTTATTTTTGGGGGCGCCGGGGAGCTGTTTTTT.